The 27 T cell receptor beta chains presented below share a single source sample, sequenced in a study of cytomegalovirus exposure and HLA in healthy donors. TCRdb's table, derived via immunoSEQ multiplex PCR, lists solely in-frame clones and lacks some. The sample has approximately 200,000 clones, more than 80% seen once. The source material was PBMCs. The receptors stem from a man aged 18-30 years in good health and CMV-seropositive.

V usage is TRBV7-3 and J usage is TRBJ2-2, with 10 bases aligning to TRBD2. The J segment lost 5 bases and the V segment lost 1 base, leaving 1 base of the junction unmatched. Looked up from germline, CDR1 is SGHTA and CDR2 is FQGTGA. The CDR3 has 15 residues. The CDR3 loop reads CASSLIAGGTGELFF. The CDR3 DNA reads as TGTGCCAGCAGCTTAATAGCGGGAGGTACCGGGGAGCTGTTTTTT.

This chain's CDR3 is CASGRVSSYNEQFF. The CDR3 DNA sequence: TGTGCCAGCGGCAGGGTTAGCTCCTACAATGAGCAGTTCTTC. The chain couples TRBV2 to TRBJ2-1; D possibly corresponds to TRBD1 (5 bases). Germline values: CDR1 SNHLY, CDR2 FYNNEI. CDR3 length equals 14 residues. V was shortened by 8 bases and J by 0 bases, with 11 bases between the two germline ends.

V usage is TRBV7-9 and J usage is TRBJ2-7; maybe TRBD2 (5 bases). Germline V gives CDR1 SEHNR, CDR2 FQNEAQ (reference sequence). The germline V and J ends were trimmed by 5 bases and 2 bases, with 10 bases remaining between them. The CDR3 is 13 amino acids. The CDR3 region has the DNA TGTGCCAGCAGCCAGCTGGGAGCCTACGAGCAGTACTTC. Translating it yields CASSQLGAYEQYF.

The chain is built from TRBV11-2 and TRBJ2-6; D might be TRBD1 (6 bases). The length of the CDR3 is 16 residues. The germline V gene has CDR1 SGHAT and CDR2 FQNNGV. With 4 bases removed from V and 0 bases from J, the gap between germline ends came to 10 bases. The chain's CDR3 is CASSSRGGSGANVLTF. The CDR3 DNA reads TGTGCCAGCAGCTCCCGAGGGGGCTCTGGGGCCAACGTCCTGACTTTC. Full variable domain (rest looked up from reference TRBV11-2 and TRBJ2-6): EAGVAQSPRYKIIEKRQSVAFWCNPISGHATLYWYQQILGQGPKLLIQFQNNGVVDDSQLPKDRFSAERLKGVDSTLKIQPAKLEDSAVYLCASSSRGGSGANVLTFGAGSRLTVL.

The chain combines TRBV7-6 with TRBJ2-6; D is unresolved. V was trimmed by 7 bases and J by 0 bases, leaving 10 bases between them. Per germline, CDR1 SGHVS and CDR2 FNYEAQ. There are 15 residues in the CDR3. The chain's CDR3 is CASTVTVSGANVLTF. The DNA for the CDR3 is TGTGCCAGCACGGTCACGGTCTCTGGGGCCAACGTCCTGACTTTC.

This chain connects TRBV6-6 to TRBJ1-4; 8 nucleotides match TRBD1. This CDR3 is 14 amino acids long. J gave up 8 bases and V 5 bases, and 7 bases lay outside the gene matches. Looked up from germline, CDR1 is MNHNY and CDR2 is SVGAGI (reference sequence). The DNA for the CDR3 is TGTGCCAGCAGTAAACAGGGGGGAAGCGAAAAACTGTTTTTT. Its translation is CASSKQGGSEKLFF.

V and J are TRBV5-8 and TRBJ2-7; 13 bases match TRBD2. CDR1 is SGHTS, CDR2 YDEGEE, per germline. J was trimmed by 7 bases and V by 0 bases; bases with no gene match: 7. The CDR3 runs 16 residues. The CDR3 here is CASSLAPGLAGREQYF. CDR3 coding DNA: TGTGCCAGCAGCTTGGCCCCGGGACTAGCGGGGCGTGAGCAGTACTTC.

The chain combines TRBV27 with TRBJ2-7; 9 positions match TRBD1. J gave up 1 base and V 8 bases, and 6 bases lay outside the gene matches. Germline V lookup: CDR1 MNHEY, CDR2 SMNVEV (reference sequence). The CDR3 spans 14 residues. The CDR3 nucleotides are TGTGCCAGCCGAAAGACAGGGGGGTCCTACGAGCAGTACTTC. Translation: CASRKTGGSYEQYF.

V is TRBV20-1 and J is TRBJ2-1, with no clear D. CDR1 is DFQATT, CDR2 SNEGSKA, per germline (reference sequence). Trimming removed 1 base from V and 9 bases from J, with 7 bases in between. This CDR3 is 11 amino acids long. CDR3 residues: CSARAAGEQFF. CDR3 DNA: TGCAGTGCTAGAGCGGCAGGTGAGCAGTTCTTC.

The V and J genes are TRBV5-1 and TRBJ2-5; D might be TRBD2 (6 bases). CDR1 and CDR2 (germline): SGHRS, YFSETQ. The ends were cut back, 3 bases at V and 1 base at J, with 16 bases in the middle. CDR3 length equals 16 residues. CDR3 bases: TGCGCCAGCAGCTCTCCTGGCGGGGCCGTCCAAGAGACCCAGTACTTC. Amino acid sequence: CASSSPGGAVQETQYF.

CDR3 in amino acids: CASSSTGLGGNTIYF. DNA of the CDR3: TGTGCCAGCAGTTCCACAGGGTTGGGTGGAAACACCATATATTTT. The chain has TRBV28 and TRBJ1-3; perhaps TRBD1 as D (6 bases). From germline, CDR1 is MDHEN and CDR2 SYDVKM. Trimming shortened V by 4 bases and J by 3 bases, and 13 bases separated the two germline ends. The CDR3 has 15 amino acids.

The chain recombines TRBV6-6 with TRBJ2-5; 8 bases align to TRBD2. The trim removed 4 bases at V and 6 bases at J, leaving 10 bases unmatched. The CDR3 spans 15 residues. Germline CDR1 is MNHNY and CDR2 is SVGAGI (reference sequence). CDR3 region: CASSSSSGVGKTQYF. CDR3 coding DNA: TGTGCCAGCAGTTCGAGTAGCGGGGTCGGAAAGACCCAGTACTTC.

This clone was seen more than once but under ten times. The V and J genes are TRBV7-8 and TRBJ1-5; 7 bases are shared with TRBD1. V dropped 2 bases and J dropped 5; count of bases not matched to a gene: 3. There are 14 residues in the CDR3. From germline, CDR1 is SGHVS and CDR2 FQNEAQ. CDR3 sequence (DNA): TGTGCCAGCAGCTTATCCACAGGGGATCAGCCCCAGCATTTT. Amino acids: CASSLSTGDQPQHF.

The V gene is TRBV11-2, the J gene TRBJ1-4, with 8 nucleotides matching TRBD1. CDR3 length equals 18 residues. V lost 1 base and J lost 8; bases outside the gene matches: 15. From germline, CDR1 is SGHAT and CDR2 FQNNGV. CDR3 in amino acids: CASSLAAAGGQDWEKLFF. The CDR3 nucleotides read TGTGCCAGCAGCTTAGCGGCGGCAGGGGGCCAAGATTGGGAAAAACTGTTTTTT.

The V call is TRBV19, the J call TRBJ2-7; a weak D match, TRBD1 (6 bases). V was clipped by 6 bases and J by 5 bases, with 17 bases between them. This CDR3 is built from 14 residues. Germline V gene sequence: CDR1 LNHDA, CDR2 SQIVND (reference sequence). The CDR3 DNA reads TGTGCCAGTAGCAAGACAGGAAGGCGGGACGAGCAGTACTTC. Its translation is CASSKTGRRDEQYF.

CDR3 sequence (DNA): TGTGCCAGCAGCTTAACTGGACAGGCGAACTACGAGCAGTACTTC. Translated: CASSLTGQANYEQYF. The chain is built from TRBV7-3 and TRBJ2-7, with 7 bases fitting TRBD1. There are 15 residues in the CDR3. Germline-derived CDR1 and CDR2 are SGHTA and FQGTGA. Trimming cost V 0 bases and J 3 bases; bases outside gene matches: 5. The whole variable domain, filled in from reference TRBV7-3 and TRBJ2-7, reads GAGVSQTPSNKVTEKGKYVELRCDPISGHTALYWYRQSLGQGPEFLIYFQGTGAADDSGLPNDRFFAVRPEGSVSTLKIQRTERGDSAVYLCASSLTGQANYEQYFGPGTRLTVT.

Regarding this clone: This same CDR3 is encoded by further DNA sequences in the sample. The chain links TRBV28 to TRBJ2-1, with 10 bases identical to TRBD2. This CDR3 region has 15 residues. The germline CDR1 and CDR2 sequences are MDHEN and SYDVKM. V shed 4 bases, J shed 7 bases, and the junction held 7 bases outside the gene matches. CDR3 in DNA: TGTGCCAGCAGTTCATTAGCGGGAGGTAGAAATGAGCAGTTCTTC. This encodes CASSSLAGGRNEQFF.

This chain links TRBV6-6 with TRBJ2-7; a possible D gene is TRBD2 (5 bases). Germline values: CDR1 MNHNY, CDR2 SVGAGI (reference sequence). The CDR3 runs to 13 residues. V lost 6 bases and J lost 1, with 10 bases in between. Here the CDR3 reads CASSPGLSYEQYF. The CDR3 bases are TGTGCCAGCAGCCCCGGACTTTCCTACGAGCAGTACTTC.

The chain uses TRBV10-3 and TRBJ2-3; 10 bases map to TRBD2. From germline, CDR1 is ENHRY and CDR2 SYGVKD. CDR3 length: 15 amino acids. Written as DNA, the CDR3 is TGTGCGTCGGGACTAGCGAAATCGGGTCCAGATACGCAGTATTTT. It encodes CASGLAKSGPDTQYF.

The genes are TRBV28 and TRBJ1-5; 7 bases line up with TRBD1. CDR1 MDHEN and CDR2 SYDVKM come from the germline V gene. J gave up 0 bases and V 6 bases, and 14 bases lay outside the gene matches. The CDR3 is 18 residues long. CDR3 sequence: CASRPRQGIPISNQPQHF. DNA for the CDR3: TGTGCCAGCAGGCCAAGACAGGGTATACCCATTAGCAATCAGCCCCAGCATTTT.

The rearrangement links TRBV19 to TRBJ1-5; D might be TRBD1 (6 bases). Germline loops: CDR1 LNHDA, CDR2 SQIVND (reference sequence). Between the trimmed V and J ends, which lost 9 bases and 7 bases, there was a span of 16 bases. The length of the CDR3 is 13 residues. CDR3 loop: CASQSQGYQPQHF. The CDR3 coding sequence is TGTGCCAGCCAATCTCAGGGGTACCAGCCCCAGCATTTT.

The chain carries TRBV5-6 and TRBJ1-2; the D gene is possibly TRBD1 (5 bases). V lost 1 base and J 4 bases, leaving 11 bases between the germline ends. This CDR3 is built from 14 residues. The V gene's germline CDR1 is SGHDT and CDR2 YYEEEE. The CDR3 loop is CASSLKQVLYGYTF. In DNA, the CDR3 is TGTGCCAGCAGCTTGAAACAGGTCCTCTATGGCTACACCTTC.

The chain employs TRBV11-2 and TRBJ2-7, with 9 bases lining up with TRBD1. Looked up from germline, CDR1 is SGHAT and CDR2 is FQNNGV. This CDR3 has 15 amino acids. Germline trimming cut 1 base from V and 5 bases from J; bases unmatched to any gene: 6. The CDR3 DNA reads TGTGCCAGCAGCTTAGCGGTTAGACAGGGGGACGAGCAGTACTTC. Encoded protein: CASSLAVRQGDEQYF.

The chain employs TRBV9 and TRBJ2-3, with D maybe TRBD2 (6 bases). Trimming stripped 4 bases from V and 1 base from J, with 10 bases between. The germline V gene has CDR1 SGDLS and CDR2 YYNGEE. This CDR3 contains 14 residues. The CDR3, as DNA: TGTGCCAGCAGCCCCCCTAGCGGCACAGATACGCAGTATTTT. Encoded protein: CASSPPSGTDTQYF.

This clone has a single count. The chain recombines TRBV20-1 with TRBJ2-5; no clear D. This CDR3 contains 11 residues. From germline, CDR1 is DFQATT and CDR2 SNEGSKA (reference sequence). CDR3 nucleotides: TGCAGCTCAACCCAGTACGAGACCCAGTACTTC. This translates into CSSTQYETQYF.

The rearrangement joins TRBV30 to TRBJ1-1, with 8 nucleotides matching TRBD1. This CDR3 spans 14 amino acids. Trimming at V came to 2 bases and at J to 4 bases, leaving 6 bases not matched to a gene. Per germline, CDR1 GTSNPN and CDR2 SVGIG (reference sequence). The CDR3 nucleotides are TGTGCCTGGAGTTTACAGGGGGGGGGCACTGAAGCTTTCTTT. It yields the protein CAWSLQGGGTEAFF.

The chain couples TRBV11-2 to TRBJ2-5; TRBD2 matches at 14 bases. Losses at the gene ends were 5 bases for V and 5 bases for J; bases not matched to a gene: 16. CDR1 and CDR2 (germline): SGHAT, FQNNGV. The length of the CDR3 is 19 residues. DNA of the CDR3: TGTGCCAGCAGCCCTAGAGTGCCCGGGACTAGCGGGAGTGGGGAGACCCAGTACTTC. Its protein product is CASSPRVPGTSGSGETQYF.